Each of the 26 T cell receptor beta chains below was sequenced from the same sample in a study of blood T cell repertoires in COVID-19. The assay was immunoSEQ multiplex PCR, and TCRdb's table has in-frame clones only and misses some. The profile shows 110,000 or so clones, approximately 83% of them singletons. The sample taken for sequencing was peripheral blood. The receptors stem from a man aged 50 to 60 with acute or convalescent COVID-19.

V is TRBV4-2 and J is TRBJ1-1; D gene uncertain. The ends were cut back, 0 bases at V and 4 bases at J, with 9 bases in the middle. This CDR3 region has 14 residues. Germline CDR1 and CDR2: LGHNA and YNFKEQ. The chain's CDR3 is CASSQDSETTEAFF. The CDR3 region has the DNA TGTGCCAGCAGCCAAGATTCGGAGACCACTGAAGCTTTCTTT.

The rearrangement joins TRBV2 to TRBJ1-2; a possible D gene is TRBD1 (6 bases). Germline CDR1 reads SNHLY; CDR2 reads FYNNEI. V shed 6 bases and J shed 3 bases, with 14 bases lying between them. CDR3 length: 14 amino acids. In DNA, the CDR3 is TGTGCCAGCAGAGACAGGTTGAGGGACTATGGCTACACCTTC. It codes for CASRDRLRDYGYTF.

This chain uses TRBV27 with TRBJ2-1; D possibly corresponds to TRBD2 (6 bases). CDR1 MNHEY and CDR2 SMNVEV come from the germline V gene (reference sequence). The CDR3 totals 15 residues. The V gene lost 2 bases and the J gene lost 4 bases, with 12 bases spanning the gap. This CDR3 is CASSLDRRGYNEQFF. The CDR3 bases are TGTGCCAGCAGTTTAGACCGGCGGGGATACAATGAGCAGTTCTTC.

The chain uses TRBV5-1 and TRBJ2-7; 8 bases line up with TRBD1. V shed 7 bases, J shed 7 bases, and the junction held 10 bases outside the gene matches. The V gene's germline CDR1 is SGHRS and CDR2 YFSETQ. CDR3 length: 13 residues. Written as DNA, the CDR3 is TGCGCCAGCCGCTCCCAGGGGGCACAAGAGCAGTACTTC. This encodes CASRSQGAQEQYF.

This clone was counted a single time. This chain connects TRBV5-1 to TRBJ2-1; tentative D call: TRBD2 (6 bases). The CDR3 has 13 residues. V lost 0 bases to trimming and J lost 8 bases, with 9 bases between them. The germline gives CDR1 SGHRS, CDR2 YFSETQ. Here the CDR3 reads CASSLEASDEQFF. In DNA form, the CDR3 reads TGCGCCAGCAGCTTGGAGGCTAGCGATGAGCAGTTCTTC.

This chain links TRBV2 with TRBJ2-7; D gene unclear. The CDR3 loop spans 11 amino acids. Germline V lookup: CDR1 SNHLY, CDR2 FYNNEI. V dropped 2 bases and J dropped 4 bases, with 3 bases sitting between them. This CDR3 is CASSERYEQYF. DNA of the CDR3: TGTGCCAGCAGTGAACGGTACGAGCAGTACTTC.

The V gene is TRBV4-1, the J gene TRBJ2-3; D is uncertain. Trimming left V 1 base short and J 5 bases short, with 4 bases between. The CDR3 runs 12 residues. CDR1 is MGHRA and CDR2 is YSYEKL in the germline V gene. CDR3 sequence: CASSQGEDTQYF. The CDR3 DNA follows: TGCGCCAGCAGCCAAGGAGAAGATACGCAGTATTTT.

This chain connects TRBV6-2 or TRBV6-3 to TRBJ2-2; 7 bases are shared with TRBD1. The CDR3 is 16 amino acids. V shed 2 bases, J shed 2 bases, and the junction held 5 bases outside the gene matches. CDR1 and CDR2 (germline): MNHEY, SVGEGT. CDR3 region: CASSYLGTENTGELFF. The CDR3 coding sequence is TGTGCCAGCAGTTACCTCGGGACAGAAAACACCGGGGAGCTGTTTTTT.

This chain uses TRBV9 with TRBJ2-5, with 10 bases that match TRBD2. The ends lost 5 bases at V and 5 bases at J; junction bases unmatched: 12. CDR1 SGDLS and CDR2 YYNGEE come from the germline V gene. This CDR3 contains 16 residues. DNA for the CDR3: TGTGCCAGCAGAACAGAAGCGGGGGGGCCTTGGGAGACCCAGTACTTC. It translates to CASRTEAGGPWETQYF. Combining the CDR3 with reference TRBV9 and TRBJ2-5 gives the whole variable domain DSGVTQTPKHLITATGQRVTLRCSPRSGDLSVYWYQQSLDQGLQFLIQYYNGEERAKGNILERFSAQQFPDLHSELNLSSLELGDSALYFCASRTEAGGPWETQYFGPGTRLLVL.

This clone was seen only a few times. The chain uses TRBV7-2 and TRBJ1-5, with D perhaps TRBD1 (6 bases). The CDR3 extends over 14 amino acids. Trimming took off 6 bases at V and 1 base at J, with 10 bases between the two ends. Germline V gene sequence: CDR1 SGHTA, CDR2 FQGNSA. The CDR3 DNA sequence: TGTGCCAGCAGTTATACAGGGAGCAATCAGCCCCAGCATTTT. This encodes CASSYTGSNQPQHF.

This clone was detected only once. The same CDR3 can be traced to other DNA sequences in this sample. This sequence joins TRBV9 and TRBJ2-1; 9 bases are shared with TRBD2. With V trimmed by 0 bases and J by 7 bases, 5 bases remained unmatched. From germline, CDR1 is SGDLS and CDR2 YYNGEE. The CDR3 totals 15 residues. In nucleotides, the CDR3 is TGTGCCAGCAGCGTAGTAGCGGGAGAGGGGAATGAGCAGTTCTTC. Its translation: CASSVVAGEGNEQFF.

The chain is built from TRBV18 and TRBJ2-1, with TRBD2 matching over 7 bases. This CDR3 region has 15 residues. The ends lost 2 bases at V and 2 bases at J; junction bases unmatched: 3. CDR1 KGHSH and CDR2 LQKENI come from the germline V gene. In DNA, the CDR3 is TGTGCCAGCTCACCAATAGCGGGCACCTACAATGAGCAGTTCTTC. Amino acids: CASSPIAGTYNEQFF.

The J gene is TRBJ2-1, the V gene TRBV5-1; 10 bases fit TRBD1. CDR3 length: 15 residues. The V and J ends lost 2 bases and 3 bases, in that order; junction bases with no gene match: 2. The germline gives CDR1 SGHRS, CDR2 YFSETQ. The CDR3 region has the DNA TGCGCCAGCAGCTTTAGGACAGGGGGCTACAATGAGCAGTTCTTC. Encoded protein: CASSFRTGGYNEQFF. The whole variable domain, filled in from reference TRBV5-1 and TRBJ2-1, reads KAGVTQTPRYLIKTRGQQVTLSCSPISGHRSVSWYQQTPGQGLQFLFEYFSETQRNKGNFPGRFSGRQFSNSRSEMNVSTLELGDSALYLCASSFRTGGYNEQFFGPGTRLTVL.

The chain couples TRBV3-1 (or the pseudogene TRBV3-2) to TRBJ1-6; 10 nucleotides line up with TRBD1. Germline CDR1 is LGHDT and CDR2 is YNNKEL (reference sequence). The CDR3 extends over 14 amino acids. J gave up 9 bases and V 4 bases, and 3 bases lay outside the gene matches. The CDR3 coding sequence is TGTGCCAGCAGCCCAGGGACAGGGGCTTCACCCCTCCACTTT. Translated: CASSPGTGASPLHF.

This clone was observed a handful of times. This chain links TRBV10-1 with TRBJ1-1, with 8 positions matching TRBD1. The germline V gene has CDR1 WNHNN and CDR2 SYGVQD (reference sequence). The ends lost 5 bases at V and 11 bases at J; junction bases unmatched: 7. The CDR3 loop spans 12 amino acids. The CDR3 DNA reads as TGCGCCAGCAGTCTTTCAGGGGGCAAGGCTTTCTTT. Translated, it gives CASSLSGGKAFF.

The chain is built from TRBV5-8 and TRBJ2-3; D is perhaps TRBD1 (6 bases). The V gene's germline CDR1 is SGHTS and CDR2 YDEGEE. CDR3 length: 13 residues. V was clipped by 2 bases and J by 4 bases, with 8 bases between them. CDR3 DNA: TGTGCCAGCAGCTTCAGGGGTGCAGATACGCAGTATTTT. Amino acids: CASSFRGADTQYF.

The chain joins TRBV7-9 to TRBJ2-3; 11 bases fit TRBD2. The CDR3 runs to 16 residues. The germline CDR1 and CDR2 sequences are SEHNR and FQNEAQ (reference sequence). The trim removed 5 bases at V and 9 bases at J, leaving 13 bases unmatched. The CDR3 region is CASSAKSSGRAETQYF. DNA for the CDR3: TGTGCCAGCAGCGCCAAGAGTAGCGGGAGGGCCGAGACGCAGTATTTT.

CDR3 protein: CASSQDQGTDNEQFF. The CDR3 nucleotides are TGCGCCAGCAGCCAAGATCAGGGGACAGACAATGAGCAGTTCTTC. The rearrangement uses TRBV4-1 and TRBJ2-1, with 7 positions matching TRBD1. The CDR3 contains 15 residues. V lost 0 bases to trimming and J lost 5 bases; unmatched junction nucleotides: 4. In germline, CDR1 is MGHRA, CDR2 YSYEKL.

The genes are TRBV28 and TRBJ2-3; TRBD1 matches at 8 bases. This CDR3 is 14 amino acids long. Germline V lookup: CDR1 MDHEN, CDR2 SYDVKM. Losses at the gene ends were 6 bases for V and 3 bases for J; bases not matched to a gene: 5. The CDR3 coding sequence is TGTGCCAGCAGGCAGACAGGGGCGACAGATACGCAGTATTTT. Amino acids: CASRQTGATDTQYF.

The CDR3, as DNA: TGTGCCAGCAGCACCGGGACTAGCGGGGGGGTGGAGACCCAGTACTTC. Translated, it gives CASSTGTSGGVETQYF. V gene TRBV2 combines with J gene TRBJ2-5; TRBD2 matches 16 bases. The V gene's germline CDR1 is SNHLY and CDR2 FYNNEI. The CDR3 has 16 residues. V lost 6 bases, J lost 5 bases, and 6 bases stayed unmatched.

V and J are TRBV18 and TRBJ1-5; D is uncertain. Between the trimmed V and J ends, which lost 3 bases and 0 bases, there was a span of 6 bases. Germline CDR1 and CDR2: KGHSH and LQKENI. This CDR3 contains 14 residues. The CDR3 bases are TGTGCCAGCTCACCTGACATTAGCAATCAGCCCCAGCATTTT. This gives the protein CASSPDISNQPQHF.

The rearrangement links TRBV2 to TRBJ2-3; 12 nucleotides agree with TRBD2. The CDR3 covers 16 residues. The germline V gene has CDR1 SNHLY and CDR2 FYNNEI. Trimming took 3 bases from V and 2 from J; bases not matched to a gene: 3. CDR3 residues: CASSDLAGGTTDTQYF. In nucleotides, the CDR3 is TGTGCCAGCAGTGACCTAGCGGGGGGGACCACAGATACGCAGTATTTT.

The chain joins TRBV7-3 to TRBJ2-6; D gene ambiguous. The CDR3 runs 15 residues. V lost 5 bases and J lost 1, with 9 bases in between. Germline assignment: CDR1 SGHTA and CDR2 FQGTGA. Here the CDR3 DNA reads TGTGCCAGCAGCAATACAGTTTCTGGGGCCAACGTCCTGACTTTC. Protein product: CASSNTVSGANVLTF.

The rearrangement links TRBV6-5 to TRBJ1-2, with no clear D. V lost 5 bases and J 8 bases, leaving 15 bases between the germline ends. Germline CDR1 and CDR2: MNHEY and SVGAGI. The CDR3 spans 13 residues. In DNA form, the CDR3 reads TGTGCCAGCAGTAACCCCGTACTAGGAGGCTACACCTTC. This gives the protein CASSNPVLGGYTF.

J is TRBJ2-5 and V is TRBV4-2; D might be TRBD1 (6 bases). CDR3 length: 14 amino acids. Trimming stripped 4 bases from V and 5 bases from J, with 14 bases between. CDR1 is LGHNA and CDR2 is YNFKEQ in the germline V gene. The DNA of the CDR3 is TGTGCCAGCAGCCCTCCGGACAGTCGGGAGACCCAGTACTTC. Its protein is CASSPPDSRETQYF.

The chain carries TRBV9 and TRBJ2-7, with TRBD1 identical over 9 bases. The CDR3 has 14 residues. Losses at the gene ends were 3 bases for V and 2 bases for J; bases not matched to a gene: 3. In germline, CDR1 is SGDLS, CDR2 YYNGEE. DNA of the CDR3: TGTGCCAGCAGCGAACAGGGGGCCACCTACGAGCAGTACTTC. This codes for CASSEQGATYEQYF.